This T cell receptor beta chain came from a study of post-analysis software for immune sequencing data. About the study: In terms of disease course, relapsing-remitting, secondary progressive and progressive-relapsing multiple sclerosis were included. General study findings and limits: The study found TRBV5-6, TRBV5-1 and TRBV20-1 among a few TRBV segments more frequent in patients than controls.

This clonotype was seen a few times. The antigen is undetermined. Presence of unique molecular identifiers characterized the TCR beta cDNA libraries. MiXCR, run by TCRdb on the PCR reads, gives a single entry per CDR3 protein. The sample includes around 400,000 distinct CDR3 sequences, about a third seen only once; the top ten take 10% to 15%. Germline-derived CDR1 and CDR2 are MGHRA and YSYEKL. The CDR3 is 16 amino acids. Trimming took off 3 bases at V and 7 bases at J, with 19 bases between the two ends. The source is a girl aged 5-17 years with multiple sclerosis. V gene TRBV4-1 combines with J gene TRBJ1-5, with TRBD1 as a possible D gene (6 bases). Material: blood. The CDR3 sequence: CASSQAPGAGSQPQHF. DNA of the CDR3: TGCGCCAGCAGCCAGGCTCCGGGGGCGGGATCGCAGCCCCAGCATTTT.